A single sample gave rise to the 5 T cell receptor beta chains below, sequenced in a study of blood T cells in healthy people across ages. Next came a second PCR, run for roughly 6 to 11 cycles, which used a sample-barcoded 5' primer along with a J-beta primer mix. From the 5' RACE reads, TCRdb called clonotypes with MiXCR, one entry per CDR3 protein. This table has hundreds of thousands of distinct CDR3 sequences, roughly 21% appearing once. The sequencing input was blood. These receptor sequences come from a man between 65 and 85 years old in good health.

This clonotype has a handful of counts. CDR3 amino acids: CAISESSGASRQPQHF. The CDR3, as DNA: TGTGCCATCAGTGAGTCGTCAGGAGCCTCTCGACAGCCCCAGCATTTT. The chain uses TRBV10-3 and TRBJ1-5; no clear D gene. Per the germline V gene, CDR1 is ENHRY and CDR2 is SYGVKD. The ends were cut back, 0 bases at V and 7 bases at J, with 16 bases in the middle. The CDR3 contains 16 residues.

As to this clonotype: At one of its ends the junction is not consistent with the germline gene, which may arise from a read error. The CDR3 nucleotides are TGTGCCACTTGGACGAACGGAAGCACCATATATTTT. Amino acids: CATWTNGSTIYF. The genes are TRBV28 and TRBJ1-3, with D unclear. The CDR3 sequence is 12 residues long. Per the germline V gene, CDR1 is MDHEN and CDR2 is SYDVKM.

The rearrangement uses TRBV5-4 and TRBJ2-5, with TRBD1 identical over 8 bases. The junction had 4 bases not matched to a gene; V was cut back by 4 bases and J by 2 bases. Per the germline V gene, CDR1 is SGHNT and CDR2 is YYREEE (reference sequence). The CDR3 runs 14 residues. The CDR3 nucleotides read TGTGCCAGCAGCCTCCGGGACAGGCAAGAGACCCAGTACTTC. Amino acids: CASSLRDRQETQYF.

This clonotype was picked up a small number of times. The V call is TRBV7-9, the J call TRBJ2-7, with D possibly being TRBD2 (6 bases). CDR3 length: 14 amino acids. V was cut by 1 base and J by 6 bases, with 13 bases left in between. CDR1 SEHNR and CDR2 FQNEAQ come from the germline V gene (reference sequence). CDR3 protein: CASSLGGTGLEQYF. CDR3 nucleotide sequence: TGTGCCAGCAGCTTAGGCGGGACTGGACTCGAGCAGTACTTC.

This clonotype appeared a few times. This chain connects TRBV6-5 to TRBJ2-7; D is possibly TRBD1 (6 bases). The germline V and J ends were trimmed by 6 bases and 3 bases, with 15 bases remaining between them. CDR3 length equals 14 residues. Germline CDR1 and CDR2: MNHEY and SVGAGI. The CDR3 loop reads CASRDSGHYYEQYF. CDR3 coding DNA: TGTGCCAGCAGGGACTCGGGACACTACTACGAGCAGTACTTC.